This T cell receptor beta chain came from a study of shared clonotypes between healthy human individuals. The material for each subset, its genomic DNA, was split evenly across several immunoSEQ plates. The assay was immunoSEQ multiplex PCR, and TCRdb's table has in-frame clones only and misses some. Of about 490,000 clones listed, around three quarters are singletons. V lost 0 bases to trimming and J lost 3 bases, with 12 bases between them. This CDR3 is 15 amino acids long. Germline V gives CDR1 KGHSH, CDR2 LQKENI. This chain uses TRBV18 with TRBJ2-7, with D possibly matching TRBD1 (5 bases). Sequencing was done on a sample of PBMCs. The source of this sequence is a woman aged 35 to 49 in good health. Some clones in this sample may be carry-over from other donors' samples. In DNA form, the CDR3 reads TGTGCCAGCTCACCACCTTCAGGACATTACTACGAGCAGTACTTC. Translating gives CASSPPSGHYYEQYF. The whole variable domain, remainder taken from reference TRBV18 and TRBJ2-7, is NAGVMQNPRHLVRRRGQEARLRCSPMKGHSHVYWYRQLPEEGLKFMVYLQKENIIDESGMPKERFSAEFPKEGPSILRIQQVVRGDSAAYFCASSPPSGHYYEQYFGPGTRLTVT.